The 10 T cell receptor beta chains below come from one sample, sequenced in a study of T cells in Graves' hyperthyroidism and ophthalmopathy (dated 2019 in TCRdb). The library came from multiplex PCR. The sequencer listed for this sample is Illumina HiSeq 2000. The TCR beta CDR3 regions were amplified from RNA transcripts. The first round of RT-PCR for the TCR CDR3 was performed with the HTBI primer set and the Qiagen OneStep RT-PCR kit. The public reads were reanalyzed by TCRdb: fastp trimming at Q25, MiXCR alignment, in-frame beta chains only. Rows matching on CDR3 protein sequence are summarized as one entry with the most common DNA and genes. This sample holds roughly 500,000 distinct CDR3 sequences; 24% were observed only once. Around 11% of the sample is taken by the ten largest. Sequencing input: blood. These receptor sequences come from a woman aged 25 to 39 with Graves' ophthalmopathy.

This clonotype was found a few times. The chain links TRBV12-3 or TRBV12-4 to TRBJ1-5, with TRBD1 as a possible D gene (5 bases). CDR3 size: 13 residues. V was trimmed by 5 bases and J by 6 bases, leaving 11 bases between them. CDR3 sequence: CASSPGPFQPQHF. CDR3 coding DNA: TGTGCCAGCAGTCCGGGACCGTTTCAGCCCCAGCATTTT.

This clonotype was observed a handful of times. The genes are TRBV29-1 and TRBJ2-7; 7 bases fit TRBD1. CDR1 is SQVTM, CDR2 ANQGSEA, per germline. The CDR3 spans 14 residues. With V trimmed by 6 bases and J by 2 bases, 10 bases remained unmatched. CDR3: CSVAIFGQAYEQYF. CDR3 nucleotides: TGCAGCGTCGCAATATTCGGACAGGCCTACGAGCAGTACTTC.

This clonotype was seen repeatedly, ten times or more. The chain couples TRBV11-2 to TRBJ2-2; D unresolved. V was shortened by 10 bases and J by 4 bases, with 10 bases between the two germline ends. Germline loops: CDR1 SGHAT, CDR2 FQNNGV. The CDR3 contains 12 residues. This CDR3 reads CATRSSTGELFF. The CDR3 nucleotides are TGTGCCACCCGCTCATCCACCGGGGAGCTGTTTTTT.

The V and J genes are TRBV10-3 and TRBJ2-2, with 14 positions matching TRBD2. The CDR3 runs to 20 residues. Germline V gives CDR1 ENHRY, CDR2 SYGVKD. Unmatched junction bases numbered 18, after V lost 6 bases and J lost 6 bases. CDR3 in DNA: TGTGCCATCAGCCATACCACCTCTCATAGGACTAGCGGGGGGCCCGGGGAGCTGTTTTTT. This codes for CAISHTTSHRTSGGPGELFF.

The gene calls are TRBV7-2 and TRBJ2-7, with D perhaps TRBD2 (6 bases). Trimming shortened V by 4 bases and J by 5 bases, and 18 bases separated the two germline ends. Germline assignment: CDR1 SGHTA and CDR2 FQGNSA. The CDR3 totals 15 residues. This CDR3 is CASSSPTREVDEQYF. CDR3 nucleotides: TGTGCCAGCAGCTCCCCAACGAGGGAGGTGGACGAGCAGTACTTC.

This clonotype was picked up a small number of times. The V call is TRBV5-1, the J call TRBJ2-3, with TRBD2 as a possible D gene (6 bases). CDR1 is SGHRS and CDR2 is YFSETQ in the germline V gene. V was trimmed by 0 bases and J by 1 base, leaving 15 bases between them. The CDR3 spans 17 residues. The CDR3 spells CASSLAVGIAGTDTQYF. The CDR3 nucleotides are TGCGCCAGCAGCTTGGCCGTCGGAATAGCGGGCACAGATACGCAGTATTTT. The variable domain in full, with the rest retrieved from reference TRBV5-1 and TRBJ2-3, is KAGVTQTPRYLIKTRGQQVTLSCSPISGHRSVSWYQQTPGQGLQFLFEYFSETQRNKGNFPGRFSGRQFSNSRSEMNVSTLELGDSALYLCASSLAVGIAGTDTQYFGPGTRLTVL.

The genes are TRBV20-1 and TRBJ2-7; the D gene is possibly TRBD1 (5 bases). V dropped 0 bases and J dropped 6 bases, with 12 bases sitting between them. The germline V gene has CDR1 DFQATT and CDR2 SNEGSKA (reference sequence). The CDR3 spans 13 residues. The chain's CDR3 is CSARDPGKGEQYF. The CDR3 nucleotides are TGCAGTGCTAGAGATCCAGGGAAGGGCGAGCAGTACTTC.

This clonotype came up a few times. This chain uses TRBV20-1 with TRBJ2-7; D is unclear. V lost 3 bases to trimming and J lost 3 bases, with 12 bases between them. Germline V gene data show CDR1 as DFQATT and CDR2 as SNEGSKA (reference sequence). CDR3 length: 13 residues. CDR3 nucleotide sequence: TGCAGTGCTAGTGAGGTGATAGACTACGAGCAGTACTTC. Translating gives CSASEVIDYEQYF.

This clonotype was detected many times. V and J are TRBV12-3 or TRBV12-4 and TRBJ1-6; D possibly corresponds to TRBD1 (5 bases). The CDR3 totals 14 residues. The germline V and J ends were trimmed by 6 bases and 7 bases, with 13 bases remaining between them. This chain's CDR3 is CASRLGEGNSPLHF. CDR3 DNA: TGTGCCAGCAGGTTGGGGGAAGGCAATTCACCCCTCCACTTT.

The rearrangement links TRBV29-1 to TRBJ2-7, with 10 bases identical to TRBD1. This CDR3 comprises 12 residues. The germline V gene has CDR1 SQVTM and CDR2 ANQGSEA. Unmatched junction bases numbered 6, after V lost 6 bases and J lost 7 bases. The CDR3 nucleotides read TGCAGCGTAGACCGGGACAGGGGTGAGCAGTACTTC. Protein product: CSVDRDRGEQYF.